This T cell receptor beta chain comes out of a study of T cell responses to AZD1222 COVID-19 vaccine. Findings of the study overall: The study reported that nearly half of spike-specific TCRs target unmutated variant regions. It was only a handful of AZD1222 recipients who were seropositive at baseline. Receipt of two AZD1222 doses was followed by a rise in Spike-specific TCR breadth and depth. Clonal diversity may have been underestimated, and the donors were mostly white British, with more females than males.

Libraries were prepared by immunoSEQ multiplex PCR; TCRdb keeps only in-frame clonotypes and omits some of them. The sample carries approximately 120,000 clones, about 92% recorded once. For this clone: The antigen remains unidentified.

V was pared by 2 bases and J by 1 base, with 12 bases between. CDR3 size: 16 residues. Germline CDR1 is LGHNA and CDR2 is YNFKEQ. The receptor was derived from an adult in good health. This chain links TRBV4-2 with TRBJ1-5; a weak D match, TRBD1 (5 bases). The source was peripheral blood, collected on day 0 of MenACWY control vaccination. CDR3 region: CASSQQTGLSNQPQHF. CDR3 nucleotides: TGTGCCAGCAGCCAACAAACAGGTCTGAGCAATCAGCCCCAGCATTTT.